The 2 T cell receptor beta chains below were found in one sample sequenced in a study of graft-versus-host responses after intestinal transplantation. Using immunoSEQ multiplex PCR, the repertoire was profiled, and TCRdb retains in-frame clones only, with some absent. The sample includes around 100,000 clones, about 90% of them seen just once. For these receptors, no antigen is known. The sample in question was unstimulated CD4+ T cells sorted from spleen or lymph node cells, obtained before transplant. The receptor source for this set is a human donor who was the organ donor for an intestinal transplant.

Only a few counts were recorded for this clone. In DNA form, the CDR3 reads TGTGCCAGTAGTATACGCGGGGGGGCAGATACGCAGTATTTT. It translates to CASSIRGGADTQYF. The gene calls are TRBV19 and TRBJ2-3; TRBD2 matches 9 bases. Germline CDR1 reads LNHDA; CDR2 reads SQIVND (reference sequence). The CDR3 runs 14 residues. Trimming took 2 bases from V and 4 from J; bases not matched to a gene: 1. Together with reference TRBV19 and TRBJ2-3, the CDR3 gives the full variable domain: DGGITQSPKYLFRKEGQNVTLSCEQNLNHDAMYWYRQDPGQGLRLIYYSQIVNDFQKGDIAEGYSVSREKKESFPLTVTSAQKNPTAFYLCASSIRGGADTQYFGPGTRLTVL.

The genes are TRBV27 and TRBJ2-2; D unresolved. CDR1 is MNHEY and CDR2 is SMNVEV in the germline V gene (reference sequence). The CDR3 contains 14 residues. The V end was cut by 6 bases, the J end by 3 bases, with 11 bases between. The CDR3 here is CASRNQDYTGELFF. As DNA, the CDR3 is TGTGCCAGCAGGAACCAGGATTACACCGGGGAGCTGTTTTTT.